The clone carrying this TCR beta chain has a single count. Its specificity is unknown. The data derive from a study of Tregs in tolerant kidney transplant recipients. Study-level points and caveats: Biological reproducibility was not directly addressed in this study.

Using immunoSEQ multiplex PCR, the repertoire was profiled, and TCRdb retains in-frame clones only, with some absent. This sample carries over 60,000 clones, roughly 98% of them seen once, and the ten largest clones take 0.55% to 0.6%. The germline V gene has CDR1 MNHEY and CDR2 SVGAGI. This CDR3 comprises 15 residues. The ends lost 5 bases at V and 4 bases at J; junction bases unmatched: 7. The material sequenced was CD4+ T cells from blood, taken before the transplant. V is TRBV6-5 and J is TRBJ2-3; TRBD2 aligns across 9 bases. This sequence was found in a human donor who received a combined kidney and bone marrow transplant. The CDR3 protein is CASSPRGTSSDTQYF. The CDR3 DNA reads TGTGCCAGCAGTCCACGGGGGACTAGCTCAGATACGCAGTATTTT.